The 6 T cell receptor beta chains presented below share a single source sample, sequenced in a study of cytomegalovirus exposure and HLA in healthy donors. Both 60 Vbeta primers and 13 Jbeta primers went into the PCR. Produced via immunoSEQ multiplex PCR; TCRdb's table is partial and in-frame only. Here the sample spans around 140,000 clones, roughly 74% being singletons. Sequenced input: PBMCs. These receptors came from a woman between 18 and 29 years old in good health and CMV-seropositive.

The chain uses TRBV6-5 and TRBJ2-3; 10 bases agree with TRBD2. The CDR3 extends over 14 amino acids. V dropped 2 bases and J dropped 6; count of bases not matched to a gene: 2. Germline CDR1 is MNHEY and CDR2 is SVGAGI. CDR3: CASSYLAGADTQYF. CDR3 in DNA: TGTGCCAGCAGTTACCTAGCGGGGGCGGATACGCAGTATTTT.

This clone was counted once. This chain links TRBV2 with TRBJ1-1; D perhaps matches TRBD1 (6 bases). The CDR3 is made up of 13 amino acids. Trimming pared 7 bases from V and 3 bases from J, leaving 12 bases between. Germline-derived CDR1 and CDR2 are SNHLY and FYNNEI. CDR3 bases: TGTGCCAGCAAAATAACAGGGTACACTGAAGCTTTCTTT. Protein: CASKITGYTEAFF.

CDR3 region: CASRRDRGLVDTQYF. In DNA, the CDR3 is TGCGCCAGCAGAAGGGACAGGGGGCTCGTAGATACGCAGTATTTT. This rearrangement joins TRBV5-1 to TRBJ2-3; 12 bases fit TRBD1. The CDR3 has 15 residues. J was trimmed by 5 bases and V by 5 bases; bases with no gene match: 6. Per the germline V gene, CDR1 is SGHRS and CDR2 is YFSETQ.

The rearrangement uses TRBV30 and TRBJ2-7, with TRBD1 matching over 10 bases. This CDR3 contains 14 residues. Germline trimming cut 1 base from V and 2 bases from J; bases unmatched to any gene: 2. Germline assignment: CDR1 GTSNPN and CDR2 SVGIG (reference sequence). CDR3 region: CAWSGTGGTYEQYF. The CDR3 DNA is TGTGCCTGGAGTGGGACAGGGGGGACCTACGAGCAGTACTTC.

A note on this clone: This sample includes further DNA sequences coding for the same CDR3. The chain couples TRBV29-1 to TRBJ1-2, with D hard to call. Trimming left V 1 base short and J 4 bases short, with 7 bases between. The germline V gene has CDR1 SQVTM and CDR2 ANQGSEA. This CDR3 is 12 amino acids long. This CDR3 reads CSVEVGGYGYTF. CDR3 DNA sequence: TGCAGCGTTGAAGTTGGAGGCTATGGCTACACCTTC. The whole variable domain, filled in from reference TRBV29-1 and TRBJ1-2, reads SAVISQKPSRDICQRGTSLTIQCQVDSQVTMMFWYRQQPGQSLTLIATANQGSEATYESGFVIDKFPISRPNLTFSTLTVSNMSPEDSSIYLCSVEVGGYGYTFGSGTRLTVV.

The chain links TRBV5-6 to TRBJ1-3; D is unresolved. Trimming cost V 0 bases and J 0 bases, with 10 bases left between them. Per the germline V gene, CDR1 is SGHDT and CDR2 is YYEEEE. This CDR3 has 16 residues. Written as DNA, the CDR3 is TGTGCCAGCAGCTTGGGTGGCAAAAGCTCTGGAAACACCATATATTTT. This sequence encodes CASSLGGKSSGNTIYF.